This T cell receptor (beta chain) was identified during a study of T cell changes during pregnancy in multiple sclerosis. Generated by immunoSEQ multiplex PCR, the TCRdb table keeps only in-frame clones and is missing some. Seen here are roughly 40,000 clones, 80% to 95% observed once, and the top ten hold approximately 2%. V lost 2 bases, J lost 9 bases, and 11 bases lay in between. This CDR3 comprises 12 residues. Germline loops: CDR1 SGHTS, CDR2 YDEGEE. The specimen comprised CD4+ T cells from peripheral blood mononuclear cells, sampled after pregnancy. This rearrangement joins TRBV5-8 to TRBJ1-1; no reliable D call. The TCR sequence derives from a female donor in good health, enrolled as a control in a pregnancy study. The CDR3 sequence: CASSFLGTQAFF. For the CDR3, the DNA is TGTGCCAGCAGCTTTCTAGGAACCCAAGCTTTCTTT.